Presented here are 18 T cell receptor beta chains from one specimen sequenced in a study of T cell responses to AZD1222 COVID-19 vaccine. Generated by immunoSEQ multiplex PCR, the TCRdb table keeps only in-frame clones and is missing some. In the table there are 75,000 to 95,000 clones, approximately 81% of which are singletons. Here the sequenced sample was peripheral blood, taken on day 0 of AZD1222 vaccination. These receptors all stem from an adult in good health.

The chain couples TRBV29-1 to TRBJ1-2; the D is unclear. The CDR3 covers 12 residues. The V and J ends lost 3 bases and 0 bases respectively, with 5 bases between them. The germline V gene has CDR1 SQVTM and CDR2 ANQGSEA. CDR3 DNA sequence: TGCAGCGTTGAGAGAGCTAACTATGGCTACACCTTC. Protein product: CSVERANYGYTF.

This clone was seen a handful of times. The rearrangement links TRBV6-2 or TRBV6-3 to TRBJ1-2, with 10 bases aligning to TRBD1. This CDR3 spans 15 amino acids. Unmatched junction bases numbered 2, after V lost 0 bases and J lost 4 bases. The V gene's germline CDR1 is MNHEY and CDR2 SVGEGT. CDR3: CASSYSTGGVYGYTF. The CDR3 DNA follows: TGTGCCAGCAGTTACTCGACAGGGGGCGTCTATGGCTACACCTTC.

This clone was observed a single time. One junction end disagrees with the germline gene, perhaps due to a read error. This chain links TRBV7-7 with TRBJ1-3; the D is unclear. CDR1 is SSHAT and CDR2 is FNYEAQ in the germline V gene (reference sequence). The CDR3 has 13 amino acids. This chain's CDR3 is CASSFGSGNTIYF. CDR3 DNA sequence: TGTGCTAGCAGCTTCGGCTCTGGAAACACCATATATTTT.

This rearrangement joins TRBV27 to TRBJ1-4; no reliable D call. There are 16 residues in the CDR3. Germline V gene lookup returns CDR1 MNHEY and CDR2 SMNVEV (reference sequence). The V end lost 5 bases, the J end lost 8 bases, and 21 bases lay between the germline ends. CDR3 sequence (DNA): TGTGCCAGCAGTCTTAACCTCCCGTCCAATTCGGAAAAACTGTTTTTT. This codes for CASSLNLPSNSEKLFF.

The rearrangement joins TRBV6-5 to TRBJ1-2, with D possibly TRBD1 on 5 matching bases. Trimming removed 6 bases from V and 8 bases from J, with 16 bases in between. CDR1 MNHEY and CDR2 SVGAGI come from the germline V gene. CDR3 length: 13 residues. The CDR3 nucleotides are TGTGCCAGCAGCCAGGGTGGGCCGGAGGGCTACACCTTC. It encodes CASSQGGPEGYTF.

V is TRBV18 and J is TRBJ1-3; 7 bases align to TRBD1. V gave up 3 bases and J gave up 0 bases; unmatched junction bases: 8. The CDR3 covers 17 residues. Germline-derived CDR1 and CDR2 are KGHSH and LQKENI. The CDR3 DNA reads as TGTGCCAGCTCACCGCCTACAGGGGTTAACTCTGGAAACACCATATATTTT. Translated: CASSPPTGVNSGNTIYF.

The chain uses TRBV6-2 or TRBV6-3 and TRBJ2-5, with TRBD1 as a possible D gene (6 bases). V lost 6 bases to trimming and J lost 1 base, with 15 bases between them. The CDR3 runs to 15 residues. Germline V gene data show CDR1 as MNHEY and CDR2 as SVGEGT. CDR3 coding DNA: TGTGCCAGCAGCCAGGGGTATGCCGGCCAAGAGACCCAGTACTTC. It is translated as CASSQGYAGQETQYF.

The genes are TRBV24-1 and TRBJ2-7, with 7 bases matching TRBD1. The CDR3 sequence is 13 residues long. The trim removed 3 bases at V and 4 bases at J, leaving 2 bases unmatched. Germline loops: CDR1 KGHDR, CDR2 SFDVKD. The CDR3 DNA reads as TGTGCCACCAGTGATGGGGGACAGTACGAGCAGTACTTC. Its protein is CATSDGGQYEQYF.

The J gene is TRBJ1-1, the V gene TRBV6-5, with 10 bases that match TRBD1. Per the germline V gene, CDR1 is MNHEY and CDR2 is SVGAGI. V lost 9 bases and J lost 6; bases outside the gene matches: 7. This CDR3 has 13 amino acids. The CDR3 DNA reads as TGTGCCAGGCGACAGGGGGCGAGCCCTGAAGCTTTCTTT. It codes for CARRQGASPEAFF.

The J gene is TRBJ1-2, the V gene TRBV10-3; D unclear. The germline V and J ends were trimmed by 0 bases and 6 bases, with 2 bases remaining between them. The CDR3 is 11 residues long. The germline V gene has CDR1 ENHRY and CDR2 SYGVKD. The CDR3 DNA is TGTGCCATCAGTGAGTCGGATGGCTACACCTTC. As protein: CAISESDGYTF.

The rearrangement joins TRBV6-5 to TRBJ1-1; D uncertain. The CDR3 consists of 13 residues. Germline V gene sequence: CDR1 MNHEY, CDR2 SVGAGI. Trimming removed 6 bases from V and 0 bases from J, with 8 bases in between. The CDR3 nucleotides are TGTGCCAGCAGGCCCCAAATGAACACTGAAGCTTTCTTT. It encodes CASRPQMNTEAFF.

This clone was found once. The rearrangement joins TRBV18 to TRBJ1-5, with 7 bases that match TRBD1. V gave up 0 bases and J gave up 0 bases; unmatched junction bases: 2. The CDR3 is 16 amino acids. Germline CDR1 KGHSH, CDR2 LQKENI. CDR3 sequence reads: CASSPPGTVSNQPQHF. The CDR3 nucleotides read TGTGCCAGCTCACCACCCGGGACAGTTAGCAATCAGCCCCAGCATTTT.

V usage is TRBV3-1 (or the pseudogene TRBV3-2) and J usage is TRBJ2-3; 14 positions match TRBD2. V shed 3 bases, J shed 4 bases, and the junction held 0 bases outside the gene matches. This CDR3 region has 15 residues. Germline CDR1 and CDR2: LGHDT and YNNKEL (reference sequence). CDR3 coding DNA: TGTGCCAGCAGCCAGACTAGCGGGGGGGCAGATACGCAGTATTTT. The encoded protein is CASSQTSGGADTQYF.

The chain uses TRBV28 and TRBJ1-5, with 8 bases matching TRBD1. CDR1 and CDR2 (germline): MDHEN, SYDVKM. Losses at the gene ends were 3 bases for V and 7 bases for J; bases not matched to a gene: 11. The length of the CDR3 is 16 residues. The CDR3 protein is CASSFQTQGAGQPQHF. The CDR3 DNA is TGTGCCAGCAGTTTCCAAACCCAGGGGGCAGGACAGCCCCAGCATTTT. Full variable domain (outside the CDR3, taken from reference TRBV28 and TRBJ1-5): DVKVTQSSRYLVKRTGEKVFLECVQDMDHENMFWYRQDPGLGLRLIYFSYDVKMKEKGDIPEGYSVSREKKERFSLILESASTNQTSMYLCASSFQTQGAGQPQHFGDGTRLSIL.

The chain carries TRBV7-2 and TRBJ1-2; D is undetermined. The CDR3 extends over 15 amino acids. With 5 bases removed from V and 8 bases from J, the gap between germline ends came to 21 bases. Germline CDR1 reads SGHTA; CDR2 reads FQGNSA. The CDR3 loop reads CASSPGGQLSGGYTF. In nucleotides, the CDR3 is TGTGCCAGCAGCCCAGGTGGGCAGCTCTCTGGAGGCTACACCTTC.

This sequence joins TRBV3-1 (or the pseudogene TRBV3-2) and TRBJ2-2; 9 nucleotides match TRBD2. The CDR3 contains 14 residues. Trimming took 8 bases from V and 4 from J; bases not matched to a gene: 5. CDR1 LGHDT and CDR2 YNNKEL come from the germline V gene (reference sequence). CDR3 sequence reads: CASGRTSVTGELFF. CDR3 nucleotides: TGTGCCAGCGGCCGGACTAGCGTCACCGGGGAGCTGTTTTTT.

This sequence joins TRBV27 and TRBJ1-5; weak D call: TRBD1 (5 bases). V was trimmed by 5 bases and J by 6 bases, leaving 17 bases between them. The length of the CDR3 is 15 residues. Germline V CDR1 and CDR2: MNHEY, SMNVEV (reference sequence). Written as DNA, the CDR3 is TGTGCCAGCAGTCCAGGACGGGGAGGGACTCAGCCCCAGCATTTT. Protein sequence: CASSPGRGGTQPQHF.

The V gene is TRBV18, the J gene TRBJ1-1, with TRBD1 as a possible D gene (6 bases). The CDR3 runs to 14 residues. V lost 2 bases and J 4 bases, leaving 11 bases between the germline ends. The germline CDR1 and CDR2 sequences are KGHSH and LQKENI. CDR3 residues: CASSPSGAGTEAFF. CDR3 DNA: TGTGCCAGCTCACCATCGGGGGCAGGCACTGAAGCTTTCTTT. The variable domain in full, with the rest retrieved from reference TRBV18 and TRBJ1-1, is NAGVMQNPRHLVRRRGQEARLRCSPMKGHSHVYWYRQLPEEGLKFMVYLQKENIIDESGMPKERFSAEFPKEGPSILRIQQVVRGDSAAYFCASSPSGAGTEAFFGQGTRLTVV.